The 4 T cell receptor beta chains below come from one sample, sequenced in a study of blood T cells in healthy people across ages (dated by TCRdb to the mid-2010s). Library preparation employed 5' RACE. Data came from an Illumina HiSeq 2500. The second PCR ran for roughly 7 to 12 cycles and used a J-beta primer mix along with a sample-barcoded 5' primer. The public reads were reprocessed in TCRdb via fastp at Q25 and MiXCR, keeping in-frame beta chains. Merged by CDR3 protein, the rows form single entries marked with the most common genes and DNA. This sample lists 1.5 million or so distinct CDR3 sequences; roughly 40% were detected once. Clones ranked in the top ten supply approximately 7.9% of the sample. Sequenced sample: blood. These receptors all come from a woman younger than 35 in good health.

CDR3 nucleotides: TGTGCCAGCAGTGTAGAGGTCTCTGGGGCCAACGTCCTGACTTTC. It encodes CASSVEVSGANVLTF. J is TRBJ2-6 and V is TRBV6-1, with no clear D. Germline-derived CDR1 and CDR2 are MNHNS and SASEGT. This CDR3 region has 15 residues. The germline V and J ends were trimmed by 4 bases and 0 bases, with 7 bases remaining between them.

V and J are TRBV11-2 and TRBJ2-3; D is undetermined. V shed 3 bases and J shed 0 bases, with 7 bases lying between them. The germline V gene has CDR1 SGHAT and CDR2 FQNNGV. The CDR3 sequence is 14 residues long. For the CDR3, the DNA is TGTGCCAGCAGCTTGATGTTTAGCACAGATACGCAGTATTTT. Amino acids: CASSLMFSTDTQYF.

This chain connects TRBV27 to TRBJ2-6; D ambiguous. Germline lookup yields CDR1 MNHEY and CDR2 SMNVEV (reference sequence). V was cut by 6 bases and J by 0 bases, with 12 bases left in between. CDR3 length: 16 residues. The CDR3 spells CASRRSQSSGANVLTF. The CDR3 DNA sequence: TGTGCCAGCAGGAGGTCTCAGAGCTCTGGGGCCAACGTCCTGACTTTC. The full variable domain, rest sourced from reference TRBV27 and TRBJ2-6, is EAQVTQNPRYLITVTGKKLTVTCSQNMNHEYMSWYRQDPGLGLRQIYYSMNVEVTDKGDVPEGYKVSRKEKRNFPLILESPSPNQTSLYFCASRRSQSSGANVLTFGAGSRLTVL.

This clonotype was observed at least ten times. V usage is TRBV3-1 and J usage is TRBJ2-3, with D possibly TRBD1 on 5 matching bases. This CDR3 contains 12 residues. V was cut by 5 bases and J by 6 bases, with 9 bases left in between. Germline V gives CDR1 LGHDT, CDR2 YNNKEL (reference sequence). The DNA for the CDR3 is TGTGCCAGCAGCACCTCAGGGGATACGCAGTATTTT. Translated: CASSTSGDTQYF.